The 10 T cell receptor beta chains reported below all come from one sample, sequenced in a study of T cells after posttransplantation cyclophosphamide. Profiling relied on immunoSEQ multiplex PCR, and the TCRdb table lists in-frame clones only, not all of them. The repertoire has some 31,000 clones, none seen only once; the ten largest take about 4.9%. The sequenced sample consisted of PBMCs. All receptors come from a woman aged 25 to 39 in good health and a related stem cell transplant donor.

This clone appeared many times. The rearrangement joins TRBV14 to TRBJ2-7; TRBD1 aligns across 7 bases. The CDR3 runs to 13 residues. V lost 2 bases and J lost 6; bases outside the gene matches: 4. Per the germline V gene, CDR1 is SGHDN and CDR2 is FVKESK. The CDR3 sequence: CASSQRGLFEQYF. The CDR3 nucleotides read TGTGCCAGCAGCCAAAGGGGGCTCTTCGAGCAGTACTTC.

J is TRBJ1-5 and V is TRBV6-2 or TRBV6-3; perhaps TRBD1 as D (6 bases). V was trimmed by 4 bases and J by 5 bases, leaving 18 bases between them. The CDR3 has 16 amino acids. Germline CDR1 is MNHEY and CDR2 is SVGEGT. The CDR3 region is CASSSRGGGAYQPQHF. In nucleotides, the CDR3 is TGTGCCAGCAGTTCTCGAGGGGGGGGCGCGTATCAGCCCCAGCATTTT.

This clone appeared many times. CDR3 DNA: TGTGCCAGCAGTGACGAGGGGAACTATGGCTACACCTTC. This encodes CASSDEGNYGYTF. The V call is TRBV6-1, the J call TRBJ1-2, with D perhaps TRBD1 (5 bases). There are 13 residues in the CDR3. Germline CDR1 and CDR2: MNHNS and SASEGT. V lost 3 bases and J 2 bases, leaving 7 bases between the germline ends.

This clone has a count of ten or more. The rearrangement links TRBV19 to TRBJ2-1; 12 positions match TRBD2. Germline lookup yields CDR1 LNHDA and CDR2 SQIVND (reference sequence). This CDR3 spans 16 amino acids. The V segment lost 6 bases and the J segment 2 bases; nucleotides outside the gene matches: 5. CDR3 protein: CASRGLAGTAYNEQFF. The DNA for the CDR3 is TGTGCCAGTAGAGGACTAGCGGGGACCGCCTACAATGAGCAGTTCTTC.

This clone was detected a few times. This rearrangement joins TRBV12-3 or TRBV12-4 to TRBJ2-5; 7 bases are a match to TRBD1. The CDR3 covers 14 residues. V shed 5 bases, J shed 6 bases, and the junction held 9 bases outside the gene matches. DNA of the CDR3: TGTGCCAGCAGTACAGGGGTCTCGGGGAAGACCCAGTACTTC. Its protein product is CASSTGVSGKTQYF.

This clone was observed at least ten times. The same CDR3 can be traced to other DNA sequences in this sample. The chain combines TRBV10-3 with TRBJ2-7; a weak D match, TRBD1 (5 bases). This CDR3 is 12 amino acids long. Looked up from germline, CDR1 is ENHRY and CDR2 is SYGVKD. Trimming left V 6 bases short and J 0 bases short, with 6 bases between. The CDR3 loop reads CAISDSSYEQYF. As DNA, the CDR3 is TGTGCCATCAGCGACAGCTCCTACGAGCAGTACTTC.

This clone was detected ten times or more. At one end the junction does not follow the germline gene, possibly because of a read error. The chain combines TRBV2 with TRBJ1-2; D remains unclear. The V gene's germline CDR1 is SNHLY and CDR2 FYNNEI. CDR3 size: 14 residues. The CDR3 protein is CASSEARRTYGYTF. The CDR3 coding sequence is TGTGCCAGCAGCGAAGCTCGTAGAACGTATGGCTACACCTTC.

In its sample, this clone was seen many times. The J gene is TRBJ1-2, the V gene TRBV2; D is perhaps TRBD1 (5 bases). Trimming took 5 bases from V and 8 from J, leaving 9 bases between them. The CDR3 loop spans 11 amino acids. The germline CDR1 and CDR2 sequences are SNHLY and FYNNEI. The CDR3 DNA reads as TGTGCCAGCAGTCAGGGTGGCGGCTACACCTTC. This encodes CASSQGGGYTF.

This clone was detected ten times or more. V is TRBV4-3 and J is TRBJ2-3, with TRBD1 matching over 10 bases. Germline CDR1 LGHNA, CDR2 YSLEER. The CDR3 covers 15 residues. The ends lost 1 base at V and 4 bases at J; junction bases unmatched: 2. CDR3 nucleotides: TGCGCCAGCAGCCAAGGACAGGGGGCCCCAGATACGCAGTATTTT. This codes for CASSQGQGAPDTQYF.

This clone was seen ten or more times. The gene calls are TRBV6-1 and TRBJ1-2; 7 bases are a match to TRBD1. The germline CDR1 and CDR2 sequences are MNHNS and SASEGT. This CDR3 is built from 14 residues. J lost 4 bases, V lost 6 bases, and 8 bases had no gene match. The CDR3 DNA reads TGTGCCAGCAGCACAGGGGCGGCGGCCTATGGCTACACCTTC. It yields the protein CASSTGAAAYGYTF.